The entry below gives a single T cell receptor (beta chain) sequence along with its context. Its antigen target is currently unknown. No qualities accompany the bases; no much larger clone lies one base away. The library was prepared using the immunoSEQ multiplex PCR assay. For the multiplex PCR, a mixture combining 60 forward primers for TCR Vbeta segments and 13 reverse primers for TCR Jbeta segments was used. The CDR3 region of rearranged TCR beta genes was amplified from genomic DNA with a multiplex PCR assay. On the Illumina HiSeq System, the amplified TCR beta libraries were sequenced as 87-base-pair reads. Per the original workflow: In a later analysis, 80 million or so unique TCR beta chains were counted across the approximately 620 repertoires, and about 10 million of these chains were shared by at least two donors. Raw reads were error-corrected and collapsed into unique sequences by a nearest-neighbor algorithm in which closely related sequences were merged to remove PCR and sequencing errors. Alignment of CDR3 sequences to IMGT reference sequences was used to assign V, D and J gene segments. For a sequence to be retained, at least a six-nucleotide match to both a V gene segment and a J gene segment was required. Rearrangements were classified as productive when the CDR3 lacked stop codons and remained in frame with V and J, and all other rearrangements were classified as non-productive. CDR3 was defined according to IMGT convention as the region running from the second conserved V-encoded cysteine to the conserved J-encoded phenylalanine. In an earlier analysis of more than 550 of the donors, sequences lacking an unambiguous match to a single V gene segment were excluded. In an earlier analysis of several hundred of the donors, V segments were called functional above 56.7% productive rearrangements and were called segregating when the between-donor standard deviation exceeded 5%. To diagnose cytomegalovirus status from the catalog of TCR beta chain sequences, a statistical classification framework was built. In a later analysis, TCR nucleotide sequences were compared against IMGT/GENE-DB human TR gene sequences so that V and J genes could be assigned. In a later analysis, CDR3 sequences and most-parsimonious VDJ recombination scenarios were assigned using the TCRdist pipeline. In a later analysis, each TCR beta chain was defined by its CDR3 amino acid sequence together with its V-gene family, and reads lacking a unique V-gene family were excluded. In a later analysis, nearly 600 highly shared, low-generation-probability nucleotide sequences were removed to address suspected cross-contamination and a sequencing artifact. A later analysis calculated a clonal expansion index for each public chain from normalized within-repertoire ranks of inferred template counts. In a later analysis, generation probabilities were computed using a VDJ recombination model fitted to out-of-frame rearrangements, and the results were checked against IGoR. In a later analysis, hypergeometric tests were used to score TCR-TCR, TCR-HLA and TCR-CMV co-occurrence, with a repertoire-size bias correction applied to TCR pairs. A later analysis estimated false discovery rates by permuting HLA or CMV assignments 20 times. In a later analysis, co-occurring TCRs were grouped using DBSCAN, with TCRdist sequence similarity added in when clustering inside HLA-allele-positive subsets. Repertoires with fewer than 30,000 or more than 120,000 public chains, plus five repertoires with anomalous nucleotide sharing, were excluded from co-occurrence clustering. TCRdb took over this immuneACCESS table, retaining in-frame rearrangements with V and J assigned. Such tables are incomplete; in checked studies, under half of the missing clones stem from an unresolved V gene, and the remainder is unexplained. The DNA gave D and trimming, while V, J and clone size come from that table. The sample yields around 200,000 clones; 80% to 90% were counted once. The top ten clones comprise roughly 0.33% of the sample.

In total, 500 to 700 healthy bone marrow donors made up the cohort. At the time of sampling, all cohort members were nominally healthy, though unrecorded immune exposures were likely present. The donor was CMV seronegative and belonged to the group of several hundred seronegative cohort members. Every donor gave a peripheral blood sample, and the peripheral blood mononuclear cells from that sample were used for TCR beta sequencing. Genomic DNA was extracted from the blood cell samples with the Qiagen DNeasy Blood Extraction Kit. The data are from a study of cytomegalovirus exposure and HLA in healthy donors (dated by TCRdb to 2017 to 2019). A note on the overall study: An earlier analysis of fewer than 750 of the donors reported 276 Gb of sequence data and approximately 120 million unique TCR beta sequences obtained from 180 million or so T cells. An early release that covered some 640 HLA-typed donors contained 250 to 350 gigabases of sequencing data and 75 million to 100 million unique TCR sequences. Among the approximately 420 genotyped donors, around 81% belonged to the genetic ancestry cluster associated with self-reported Caucasian donors. The study aimed to test whether signatures of past pathogen exposure could be identified by cataloging public T cell receptors. The study used immunosequencing to profile the T cell repertoires of several hundred subjects and linked those repertoires to cytomegalovirus serostatus. Along with the roughly 670-subject first cohort, a separate validation cohort of over a hundred different subjects was used. To predict cytomegalovirus infection status, the study combined high-throughput TCR immunosequencing, statistical association of individual TCRs with disease status, and machine learning. To study patterns of TCR occurrence, a later analysis re-analyzed previously published TCR beta repertoires from 600 to 750 donors and added high-resolution HLA genotyping. Rather than using new phenotypic data, the later analysis identified candidate immune exposures from TCR beta sequences and from how often those sequences occurred across donors. An earlier analysis of several hundred of the donors applied high-throughput TCR beta sequencing to assess whether each TCR beta V gene segment acted as functional or pseudogenic. Donor age, sex, ethnicity and CMV serostatus were collected together with the repertoire data. A later genetic analysis took genome-wide SNP genotypes for about three fifths of the 666 donors and used that subset as a discovery cohort. All discovery cohort repertoires had been generated using a single sequencing platform. HLA typing covered class I and class II loci at four-digit resolution. The number of typed donors differed by locus: about 620-640 for A, B, C, DRB1 and DQB1; 500 to 550 for DQA1; about 600 for DPA1; and roughly 450 for DPB1. A few DR-DQ haplotypes were handled as single units for association and clustering because linkage in the cohort was strong. Among around 400 genotyped donors of the cohort, an average of around 240,000 unique TCR beta nucleotide sequences were sequenced per donor, approximately 20% of them non-productive.

Overall results and qualifications from the work: Several of the top co-occurrence clusters appeared to be linked to parvovirus B19, influenza, CMV and Epstein-Barr virus, according to a later analysis. The study gave a list of more than 150 TCR beta chains associated with cytomegalovirus. In vitro tests confirmed that a few of the cytomegalovirus-associated TCR beta chains recognize cytomegalovirus antigens. Specific HLA alleles were associated with around 18,000 TCR beta sequences at a false discovery rate of 0.05 in a later analysis. A later analysis found that TCR association rates varied across HLA loci, with DRB1 alleles showing the most associated TCRs and HLA-C alleles the fewest. Compared with the roughly 700-donor mean, donors in an Asian-associated ancestry cluster had fewer N-insertions in productive TCRs, according to a later genetic analysis. Because counts were too low, 15 to 20 rarely observed V segments, including chromosome 9 orphons, were excluded from the earlier analysis of fewer than 650 of the donors. The cohort was sequenced for TCR beta chains only, and without alpha or paired-chain data the features that could be detected were limited. An earlier analysis of around 540 of the donors showed that most TCR beta V segments appeared in productive rearrangements either about 87% or about 30% of the time, which broadly matched IMGT annotations. Because some donors lacked HLA typing at each locus, the association tests relied only on the typed subset. The classifier was reported to diagnose cytomegalovirus status with high specificity and sensitivity in both the original and validation cohorts. Correlated functional status among segregating V segments might be attributable to linkage disequilibrium, but an unknown experimental factor could not be ruled out. It was suggested by the authors that the approach could potentially be generalized to other disease states and immunological phenotypes. When HLA alleles, especially DR and DQ, strongly co-occurred, TCR associations were difficult to assign to individual alleles. A further reported finding was that TCR beta sequences accurately predicted the HLA-A and HLA-B alleles for most subjects in the first cohort. CMV serostatus was the only immune exposure information available for the cohort. The sequencing pipeline was judged likely to have produced a cluster of highly shared sequence variants as a technical artifact. While some public TCRs were present in many individuals, most TCR sequences turned up only very rarely across donors. Most CMV-associated TCR beta chains appeared to be HLA-restricted in a later analysis, and the HLA associations seemed to be driven largely by CMV exposure. Compared with equally common non-associated chains, HLA-associated TCR beta chains in a later analysis were more clonally expanded and had lower generation probabilities. Roughly uniform sequencing depth across donors was assumed in presence/absence analyses, although this assumption may not hold. In a later genetic analysis, a missense DCLRE1C variant was associated with V-gene and J-gene trimming of TCR beta chains, and the association was replicated in an independent cohort.

The sample comprised PBMCs. This TCR was recovered from a woman aged 25 to 45 in good health and CMV-seronegative.

Here is the DNA: TGTGCCATCAGTGAGGAGGCCGTCTCCTACGAGCAGTACTTC. The resulting protein is CAISEEAVSYEQYF. The V and J segments used are TRBV10-3 and TRBJ2-7; the D segment cannot be called with confidence. V is cut by 2 bases and J by 0 bases, and the space between the germline ends is 8 bases. Including cysteine and phenylalanine, the CDR3 has 14 amino acids. The read is trimmed to its CDR3 DNA, 42 bases read in frame from base 1. The germline V gene specifies ENHRY as CDR1 and SYGVKD as CDR2.